The source of this T cell receptor beta chain is a study of shared clonotypes between healthy human individuals. In the study overall: The donor pool was made up of a couple of women and a few men aged 18 to 49. Study results and caveats: Sharing of clonotypes among donors was expected to vary with sequencing depth.

Repertoires were generated with immunoSEQ multiplex PCR, while TCRdb's copy carries only in-frame clones and drops some. Of almost 700,000 clones in the sample, about 91% are singletons; the top ten hold approximately 25%. On this clone itself: What it recognizes is unknown.

Terminally differentiated effector memory CD45RA+ cells were left out of the naive CD8 fraction, which was CD45RO-negative and positively selected for CCR7. CDR1 is SGHTA and CDR2 is FQGNSA in the germline V gene. Germline trimming cut 5 bases from V and 2 bases from J; bases unmatched to any gene: 6. The CDR3 is 18 residues long. The J gene is TRBJ2-1, the V gene TRBV7-2; the match to TRBD2 covers 16 bases. Material: naive CD8+ T cells sorted from blood. This receptor was obtained from a man between 25 and 39 years old in good health. CDR3 nucleotides: TGTGCCAGCAGCCCGGGGACTAGCGGGAGGGAGGCCTACAATGAGCAGTTCTTC. Translation: CASSPGTSGREAYNEQFF.